This T cell receptor beta chain was identified during a study of glioma-infiltrating T cells after dendritic cell vaccination. Study background: Dendritic cell vaccination trial patients had either newly diagnosed or recurrent glioblastoma.

TCRdb's copy holds only in-frame clones and misses some; the assay was immunoSEQ multiplex PCR. The sample lists about 24,000 clones, around 92% occurring once. This clone was counted a few times. V lost 2 bases, J lost 4 bases, and 7 bases stayed unmatched. Per germline, CDR1 GTSNPN and CDR2 SVGIG (reference sequence). The CDR3 spans 15 residues. Time point described: after dendritic cell vaccination, including at tumor progression/relapse. Only patients with spare fresh-frozen tumor and over two years of follow-up were included. Blood PBMC samples: pre-vaccination, two weeks post third vaccination, and at tumor progression.

The sample was blood, taken after dendritic cell vaccination. The clonotype was recovered from a human donor with glioblastoma. This rearrangement joins TRBV30 to TRBJ1-5; 8 nucleotides agree with TRBD1. The CDR3 DNA sequence: TGTGCCTGGAGTACCGGGACAGGAGCTAATCAGCCCCAGCATTTT. Translated, it gives CAWSTGTGANQPQHF.